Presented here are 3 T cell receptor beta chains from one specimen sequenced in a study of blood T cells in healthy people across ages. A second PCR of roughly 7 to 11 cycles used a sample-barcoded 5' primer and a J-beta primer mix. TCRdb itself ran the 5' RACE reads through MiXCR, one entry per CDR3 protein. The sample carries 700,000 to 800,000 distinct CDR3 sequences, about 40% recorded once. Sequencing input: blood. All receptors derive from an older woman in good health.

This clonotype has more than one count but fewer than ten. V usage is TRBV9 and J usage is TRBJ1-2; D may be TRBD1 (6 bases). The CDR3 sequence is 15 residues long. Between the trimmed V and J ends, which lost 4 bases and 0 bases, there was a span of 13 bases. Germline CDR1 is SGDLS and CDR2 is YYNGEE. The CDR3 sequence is CASSPRQEANYGYTF. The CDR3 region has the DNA TGTGCCAGCAGCCCCCGACAGGAAGCTAACTATGGCTACACCTTC.

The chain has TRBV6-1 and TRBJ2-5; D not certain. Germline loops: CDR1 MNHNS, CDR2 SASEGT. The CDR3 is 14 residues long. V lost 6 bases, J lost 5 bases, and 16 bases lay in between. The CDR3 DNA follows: TGTGCCAGCAGGGCCTTCAGACGTCAGGAGACCCAGTACTTC. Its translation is CASRAFRRQETQYF.

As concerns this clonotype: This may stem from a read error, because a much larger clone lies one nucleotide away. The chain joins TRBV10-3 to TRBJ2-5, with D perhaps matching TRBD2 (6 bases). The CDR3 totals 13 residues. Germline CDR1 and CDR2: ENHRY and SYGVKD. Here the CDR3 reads CAFSGRPQETQYF. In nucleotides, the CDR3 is TGTGCCTTCAGTGGGAGGCCACAAGAGACCCAGTACTTC.